This TCR beta chain was identified in a study of cytomegalovirus exposure and HLA in healthy donors. V dropped 2 bases and J dropped 5 bases, with 13 bases sitting between them. The V gene's germline CDR1 is MGHRA and CDR2 YSYEKL. The CDR3 spans 14 residues. Sequenced by immunoSEQ multiplex PCR; TCRdb stores in-frame clones only, minus some. Among over 200,000 clones listed, 70% to 90% were seen once. Sequencing was carried out using PBMCs. This receptor was identified in a woman aged 18-29 years in good health and CMV-seronegative. The chain joins TRBV4-1 to TRBJ2-7; TRBD2 might be the D (6 bases). The CDR3 DNA reads as TGCGCCAGCAGCCAACCCGGGAGTCGGAACGAGCAGTACTTC. Encoded protein: CASSQPGSRNEQYF.